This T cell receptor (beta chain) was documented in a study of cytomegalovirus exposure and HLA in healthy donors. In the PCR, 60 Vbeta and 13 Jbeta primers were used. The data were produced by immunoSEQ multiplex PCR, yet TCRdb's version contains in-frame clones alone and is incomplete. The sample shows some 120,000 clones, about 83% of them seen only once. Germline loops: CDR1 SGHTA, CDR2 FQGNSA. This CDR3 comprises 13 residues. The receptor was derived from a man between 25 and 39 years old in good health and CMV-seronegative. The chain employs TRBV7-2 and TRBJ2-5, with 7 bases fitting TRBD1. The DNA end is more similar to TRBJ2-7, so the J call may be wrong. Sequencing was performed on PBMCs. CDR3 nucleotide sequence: TGTGCCAGCAGGAGCCAGGGGGCCTACGAGCAGTACTTC. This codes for CASRSQGAYEQYF.